The present TCR beta chain was sequenced within a study of T-cell reconstitution after alpha-beta-depleted transplantation in children. During its preparation, the TCRbeta library received unique molecular identifiers. TCRdb reprocessed the PCR reads with MiXCR, giving one entry per CDR3 protein. Of hundreds of thousands of distinct CDR3 sequences listed, approximately 15% are singletons. This CDR3 has 12 amino acids. Germline loops: CDR1 MGHRA, CDR2 YSYEKL. Trimming pared 2 bases from V and 9 bases from J, leaving 8 bases between. The table lists this clonotype with many counts. Here the sequenced sample was PBMCs, mostly from graft donor cells, taken 360 days after TCRalphabeta/CD19-depleted stem cell transplant. The V call is TRBV4-1, the J call TRBJ2-1; D is possibly TRBD2 (5 bases). This TCR was recovered from a male patient under 18 who had a stem cell transplant for acute lymphoblastic leukemia, so the T cells may come from the graft donor. The CDR3 coding sequence is TGCGCCAGCAGCCAATCGGGGAGTGAGCAGTTCTTC. Translation gives CASSQSGSEQFF.